This TCR beta chain was identified during a study of Tregs in tolerant kidney transplant recipients. Points from the study as a whole: No direct test of biological reproducibility was done here. Validation in larger populations is needed because few patients were studied. Activated donor B cell expansion appeared to reveal the most relevant donor-specific TCRbeta repertoire.

The assay was immunoSEQ multiplex PCR, and TCRdb's table has in-frame clones only and misses some. The sample has hundreds of thousands of clones; more than 65% are singletons. Unstimulated regulatory T cells (CD4+CD25+CD127-), CD4+CD25- non-regulatory cells, CD4 and CD8 cells were FACS-sorted from thawed PBMCs. Concerning this clone itself: Antigen: not known.

The TCR originated in a human donor in good health. Sequencing was carried out using CD4+ T cells from blood.

This CDR3 reads CASSQEVRVDTGELFF. The CDR3 bases are TGCGCCAGCAGCCAAGAAGTACGGGTAGACACCGGGGAGCTGTTTTTT. This chain uses TRBV4-1 with TRBJ2-2; no definite D call. In germline, CDR1 is MGHRA, CDR2 YSYEKL. This CDR3 contains 16 residues. V shed 0 bases and J shed 3 bases, with 11 bases lying between them.